The T cell receptor (beta chain) under discussion was sequenced for a study of lymphopenia after photon versus proton radiotherapy. The protocol was immunoSEQ multiplex PCR, while the TCRdb copy is restricted to in-frame clones and leaves out a portion. The data contain more than 15,000 clones, about 83% of them singletons. Concerning this clone: No antigen is known for it.

This CDR3 region has 13 residues. Germline V gene lookup returns CDR1 SGHDN and CDR2 FVKESK. Trimming removed 1 base at V and 1 base at J, with 4 bases between. Study observations and caveats: Post-nadir diversity loss with photons came from oligoclonal expansion, particularly CD8+ Temra cells. A bigger post-nadir fall in TCR diversity correlated inversely with survival time in deceased patients. Proton therapy kept repertoires fairly stable, unlike photons, which gained effector/memory cells.

Sequencing used peripheral blood, obtained from a patient treated with photon-based radiotherapy. This receptor was taken from a woman aged 45-60 years with pancreatic cancer. The chain couples TRBV14 to TRBJ2-5, with no clear D. The CDR3 DNA reads as TGTGCCAGCAGCCAAGGCCTCCAAGAGACCCAGTACTTC. This codes for CASSQGLQETQYF.